This TCR beta chain derives from a study of response to subunit inactivated influenza vaccine. Study-level findings and limits: Each seasonal flu vaccination may recruit only limited new T cells, authors suggested.

MiXCR, run by TCRdb on the RT-PCR reads, gives a single entry per CDR3 protein. This table has roughly 500,000 distinct CDR3 sequences, over 25% appearing once. This clonotype has just a few counts. Its antigen remains unidentified. The CDR3 consists of 15 residues. With 1 base removed from V and 1 base from J, the gap between germline ends came to 5 bases. CDR1 and CDR2 from the germline V gene are LGHNA and YSLEER. The chain is built from TRBV4-3 and TRBJ2-6; unclear D gene. Here the sequenced sample was CD4+ T cells sorted from PBMCs, taken roughly 5 days after vaccination. This clonotype was sampled from a man aged 45-60 years who received an inactivated influenza vaccine. CDR3 in amino acids: CASSQAWSGANVLTF. DNA of the CDR3: TGCGCCAGCAGCCAAGCCTGGTCTGGGGCCAACGTCCTGACTTTC.